This passage covers 31 T cell receptor beta chains from one sample sequenced in a study of cytomegalovirus exposure and HLA in healthy donors. Use of 60 Vbeta and 13 Jbeta primers characterized the PCR. Some clones are missing from TCRdb's copy, which holds only in-frame ones; the method was immunoSEQ multiplex PCR. The sample has some 110,000 clones, around 74% seen once; the top ten hold around 4.9%. The sample consisted of PBMCs. These receptors were collected from a young man in good health and CMV-seropositive.

The chain links TRBV19 to TRBJ1-2; 9 bases match TRBD1. The CDR3 covers 17 residues. V lost 1 base, J lost 4 bases, and 10 bases stayed unmatched. The V gene's germline CDR1 is LNHDA and CDR2 SQIVND (reference sequence). The CDR3 loop reads CASSIGTGAGVGYGYTF. For the CDR3, the DNA is TGTGCCAGTAGTATAGGGACAGGGGCCGGCGTCGGCTATGGCTACACCTTC.

The chain employs TRBV27 and TRBJ2-1; 16 bases map to TRBD2. The CDR3 is made up of 16 amino acids. The V gene's germline CDR1 is MNHEY and CDR2 SMNVEV (reference sequence). The V segment lost 5 bases and the J segment 9 bases; nucleotides outside the gene matches: 7. The CDR3: CASSPPGLAGGLEQFF. For the CDR3, the DNA is TGTGCCAGCAGTCCTCCGGGACTAGCGGGGGGGCTTGAGCAGTTCTTC.

As for this clone: Additional DNA sequences in this sample encode the identical CDR3. V gene TRBV6-6 combines with J gene TRBJ1-6; D ambiguous. The V and J ends lost 0 bases and 7 bases respectively, with 10 bases between them. CDR1 and CDR2 from the germline V gene are MNHNY and SVGAGI (reference sequence). This CDR3 has 15 amino acids. For the CDR3, the DNA is TGTGCCAGCAGTTACTCGACGGGAGAGAATTCACCCCTCCACTTT. Encoded protein: CASSYSTGENSPLHF.

This chain connects TRBV5-6 to TRBJ2-5; tentative D call: TRBD1 (6 bases). Germline assignment: CDR1 SGHDT and CDR2 YYEEEE. V was cut by 4 bases and J by 2 bases, with 15 bases left in between. There are 15 residues in the CDR3. Here the CDR3 reads CASSRYQGIQETQYF. The CDR3 nucleotides are TGTGCCAGCAGCCGGTATCAGGGGATACAAGAGACCCAGTACTTC.

This sequence joins TRBV30 and TRBJ2-5; 8 positions match TRBD1. The V segment lost 2 bases and the J segment 0 bases; nucleotides outside the gene matches: 5. Germline V gene lookup returns CDR1 GTSNPN and CDR2 SVGIG (reference sequence). This CDR3 has 15 amino acids. As DNA, the CDR3 is TGTGCCTGGAGTCCCGGGACAGGACACCAAGAGACCCAGTACTTC. Encoded protein: CAWSPGTGHQETQYF.

V usage is TRBV4-3 and J usage is TRBJ2-5; unclear D gene. This CDR3 comprises 14 residues. Germline V gives CDR1 LGHNA, CDR2 YSLEER. V was pared by 0 bases and J by 7 bases, with 12 bases between. The CDR3 region is CASSQDRRPGTQYF. CDR3 DNA: TGCGCCAGCAGCCAAGATCGAAGGCCGGGGACCCAGTACTTC.

This clone was observed a handful of times. This chain uses TRBV5-4 with TRBJ1-4, with D possibly being TRBD1 (5 bases). The germline CDR1 and CDR2 sequences are SGHNT and YYREEE (reference sequence). The CDR3 sequence is 13 residues long. V lost 4 bases and J lost 8, with 12 bases in between. CDR3 nucleotide sequence: TGTGCCAGCAGCGCCGGGACTGGCGAAAAACTGTTTTTT. Its protein product is CASSAGTGEKLFF. The variable domain in full, with the rest retrieved from reference TRBV5-4 and TRBJ1-4, is ETGVTQSPTHLIKTRGQQVTLRCSSQSGHNTVSWYQQALGQGPQFIFQYYREEENGRGNFPPRFSGLQFPNYSSELNVNALELDDSALYLCASSAGTGEKLFFGSGTQLSVL.

This chain connects TRBV7-9 to TRBJ2-7, with D possibly being TRBD2 (5 bases). Germline lookup yields CDR1 SEHNR and CDR2 FQNEAQ (reference sequence). The CDR3 covers 15 residues. Trimming stripped 4 bases from V and 6 bases from J, with 19 bases between. CDR3 residues: CASSSANTGIREQYF. The CDR3 DNA sequence: TGTGCCAGCAGCTCCGCGAACACGGGGATCCGCGAGCAGTACTTC.

Points on this clone: This could be a read error, since a much larger clone is one nucleotide away. The chain couples TRBV5-6 to TRBJ2-5; unclear D gene. The CDR3 length is 13 residues. V was pared by 0 bases and J by 2 bases, with 5 bases between. The germline V gene encodes CDR1 SGHDT and CDR2 YYEEEE. This CDR3 reads CASSLAQQETQYF. CDR3 bases: TGTGCCAGCAGCTTGGCCCAGCAAGAGACCCAGTACTTC.

This chain uses TRBV11-2 with TRBJ2-1, with no clear D. This CDR3 is built from 13 residues. Trimming pared 1 base from V and 7 bases from J, leaving 8 bases between. Germline V CDR1 and CDR2: SGHAT, FQNNGV. The CDR3 DNA follows: TGTGCCAGCAGCTTAGTGAGAGTGAATGAGCAGTTCTTC. This sequence encodes CASSLVRVNEQFF.

This clone showed up just a few times. The rearrangement links TRBV27 to TRBJ1-5; 7 positions match TRBD1. Germline V CDR1 and CDR2: MNHEY, SMNVEV (reference sequence). This CDR3 has 14 amino acids. With 6 bases clipped from V and 6 bases from J, the junction kept 8 bases outside the gene matches. The CDR3 nucleotides read TGTGCCAGCAGCCCGGGACAGTCGGGTCAGCCCCAGCATTTT. This translates into CASSPGQSGQPQHF.

This clone has a single count. The V gene is TRBV23-1, the J gene TRBJ2-7, with TRBD1 as a possible D gene (6 bases). TRBV23-1 is an open reading frame whose function is uncertain. V shed 4 bases and J shed 3 bases, with 13 bases lying between them. CDR3 size: 14 residues. The CDR3 reads CASSRSTGFYEQYF. The CDR3 nucleotides read TGCGCCAGCAGTCGAAGCACAGGGTTCTACGAGCAGTACTTC.

This chain connects TRBV5-1 to TRBJ1-5, with D possibly being TRBD1 (5 bases). The CDR3 extends over 14 amino acids. Germline CDR1 and CDR2: SGHRS and YFSETQ. V was shortened by 3 bases and J by 2 bases, with 9 bases between the two germline ends. CDR3 protein: CASSSRGGNQPQHF. CDR3 nucleotide sequence: TGCGCCAGCAGCTCCCGGGGGGGCAATCAGCCCCAGCATTTT.

This chain links TRBV29-1 with TRBJ1-1, with D possibly matching TRBD1 (5 bases). The CDR3 is 13 amino acids. V shed 7 bases and J shed 4 bases, with 16 bases lying between them. From germline, CDR1 is SQVTM and CDR2 ANQGSEA. The chain's CDR3 is CSATKQERTEAFF. In DNA, the CDR3 is TGCAGCGCAACCAAACAGGAACGCACTGAAGCTTTCTTT.

CDR3 region: CASSDWTARADTQYF. As DNA, the CDR3 is TGTGCCAGCAGTGACTGGACAGCGAGGGCAGATACGCAGTATTTT. The chain is built from TRBV25-1 and TRBJ2-3, with a possible D match to TRBD1 (6 bases). This CDR3 is built from 15 residues. Deletions cut 3 bases from V and 4 bases from J, with 14 bases between. Germline V lookup: CDR1 MGHDK, CDR2 SYGVNS.

The CDR3 DNA follows: TGTGCCAGCAGCCGTTCGGACAGGGGGGTTGGAAACACCATATATTTT. This codes for CASSRSDRGVGNTIYF. The chain recombines TRBV28 with TRBJ1-3; 10 bases are a match to TRBD1. With V trimmed by 6 bases and J by 3 bases, 8 bases remained unmatched. This CDR3 spans 16 amino acids. CDR1 and CDR2 from the germline V gene are MDHEN and SYDVKM.

V is TRBV18 and J is TRBJ2-7, with a possible D match to TRBD1 (6 bases). From germline, CDR1 is KGHSH and CDR2 LQKENI. The CDR3 is made up of 13 amino acids. The V gene lost 4 bases and the J gene lost 0 bases, with 7 bases spanning the gap. CDR3 coding DNA: TGTGCCAGCTCACGACAGGTCTCCTACGAGCAGTACTTC. Encoded protein: CASSRQVSYEQYF.

The chain uses TRBV11-2 and TRBJ1-1, with D unclear. Germline CDR1 is SGHAT and CDR2 is FQNNGV. There are 15 residues in the CDR3. Trimming removed 2 bases at V and 1 base at J, with 11 bases between. CDR3 region: CASSLYLGGNTEAFF. The CDR3 nucleotides are TGTGCCAGCAGCTTATATCTAGGAGGGAACACTGAAGCTTTCTTT. The variable domain in full, with the rest retrieved from reference TRBV11-2 and TRBJ1-1, is EAGVAQSPRYKIIEKRQSVAFWCNPISGHATLYWYQQILGQGPKLLIQFQNNGVVDDSQLPKDRFSAERLKGVDSTLKIQPAKLEDSAVYLCASSLYLGGNTEAFFGQGTRLTVV.

The V gene is TRBV11-3, the J gene TRBJ2-3, with 9 bases lining up with TRBD1. The CDR3 has 14 amino acids. Unmatched junction bases numbered 7, after V lost 8 bases and J lost 4 bases. Germline CDR1 reads SGHNT; CDR2 reads YENEEA. The DNA of the CDR3 is TGTGCCAGCGCACAGGGGGCACGCTCAGATACGCAGTATTTT. Amino acid sequence: CASAQGARSDTQYF.

On this clone itself: A much more abundant neighbour one base away suggests this may be a read error. V is TRBV5-1 and J is TRBJ2-5, with 10 bases matching TRBD2. The J call is in doubt because the DNA end fits TRBJ2-7 better. CDR3 length: 15 amino acids. Germline V gene data show CDR1 as SGHRS and CDR2 as YFSETQ. CDR3 in DNA: TGCGCCAGCAGCTTGGGAAGGCCTAGCGGGGGCGAGCAGTACTTC. Its protein is CASSLGRPSGGEQYF.

This rearrangement joins TRBV19 to TRBJ2-1; 8 bases fit TRBD2. V trimming: 5 bases; J trimming: 4 bases; junction bases outside the gene matches: 10. The CDR3 loop spans 16 amino acids. Per germline, CDR1 LNHDA and CDR2 SQIVND (reference sequence). The CDR3 DNA is TGTGCCAGTAGTCCACAGCGGGGGACAATGTACAATGAGCAGTTCTTC. Residues: CASSPQRGTMYNEQFF.

The J gene is TRBJ1-2, the V gene TRBV19; TRBD1 might be the D (5 bases). Germline V gene data show CDR1 as LNHDA and CDR2 as SQIVND (reference sequence). Between the trimmed V and J ends, which lost 3 bases and 4 bases, there was a span of 15 bases. The CDR3 loop spans 15 amino acids. DNA for the CDR3: TGTGCCAGTAGTATTGCCCCAGGGACTTCCTATGGCTACACCTTC. This translates into CASSIAPGTSYGYTF.

V and J are TRBV28 and TRBJ1-5; D remains ambiguous. The CDR3 runs 16 residues. Germline CDR1 and CDR2: MDHEN and SYDVKM. Trimming took 5 bases from V and 0 from J, leaving 14 bases between them. CDR3 sequence: CASSPSGRDSNQPQHF. The CDR3 DNA reads as TGTGCCAGCAGTCCCTCGGGGAGGGATAGCAATCAGCCCCAGCATTTT.

The rearrangement joins TRBV7-3 to TRBJ2-1; D might be TRBD2 (7 bases). Per germline, CDR1 SGHTA and CDR2 FQGTGA. V was clipped by 5 bases and J by 6 bases, with 17 bases between them. The CDR3 runs to 15 residues. CDR3 residues: CASSPGGGEGNEQFF. The CDR3 DNA follows: TGTGCCAGCAGCCCTGGAGGGGGGGAGGGCAATGAGCAGTTCTTC.

This chain uses TRBV5-1 with TRBJ2-2, with D perhaps matching TRBD2 (5 bases). Between the trimmed V and J ends, which lost 4 bases and 4 bases, there was a span of 14 bases. The CDR3 loop spans 15 amino acids. Germline values: CDR1 SGHRS, CDR2 YFSETQ. CDR3 in amino acids: CASSAGLASTGELFF. The DNA for the CDR3 is TGCGCCAGCAGCGCGGGTCTAGCAAGCACCGGGGAGCTGTTTTTT.

This clone has just a few counts. The chain joins TRBV4-1 to TRBJ2-3, with D possibly TRBD1 on 6 matching bases. Deletions cut 0 bases from V and 5 bases from J, with 15 bases between. The V gene's germline CDR1 is MGHRA and CDR2 YSYEKL. There are 16 residues in the CDR3. The CDR3 sequence: CASSQEFRGRLDTQYF. DNA for the CDR3: TGCGCCAGCAGCCAAGAGTTCAGGGGCCGGTTAGATACGCAGTATTTT.

This chain uses TRBV27 with TRBJ2-7, with a tentative D call TRBD1 (6 bases). Between the trimmed V and J ends, which lost 2 bases and 5 bases, there was a span of 10 bases. CDR3 length: 13 amino acids. CDR1 is MNHEY, CDR2 SMNVEV, per germline (reference sequence). CDR3: CASSLGRGNEQYF. The CDR3 coding sequence is TGTGCCAGCAGTTTAGGCAGGGGCAACGAGCAGTACTTC.

The CDR3 sequence: CSVGVGGGVTEAFF. CDR3 coding DNA: TGCAGCGTTGGGGTGGGGGGGGGAGTCACTGAAGCTTTCTTT. The chain is built from TRBV29-1 and TRBJ1-1, with a possible D match to TRBD1 (5 bases). Trimming cost V 4 bases and J 4 bases, with 16 bases left between them. The CDR3 is 14 amino acids. CDR1 is SQVTM and CDR2 is ANQGSEA in the germline V gene.

This rearrangement joins TRBV4-1 to TRBJ2-5, with TRBD1 identical over 9 bases. After removal of 2 bases from V and 2 bases from J, the junction contained 3 bases not matched to a gene. The CDR3 runs 15 residues. Germline V lookup: CDR1 MGHRA, CDR2 YSYEKL. CDR3 sequence reads: CASSQYRGRQETQYF. The DNA for the CDR3 is TGCGCCAGCAGCCAATACAGGGGGCGGCAAGAGACCCAGTACTTC.

V is TRBV29-1 and J is TRBJ2-7; 7 positions agree with TRBD1. V was pared by 1 base and J by 7 bases, with 10 bases of the junction left unmatched. This CDR3 spans 14 amino acids. Per the germline V gene, CDR1 is SQVTM and CDR2 is ANQGSEA. CDR3 nucleotides: TGCAGCGTTGAAGCCCATTCAACAGGGGATGAGCAGTACTTC. Its protein is CSVEAHSTGDEQYF.

This clone was detected only a few times. The chain is built from TRBV11-3 and TRBJ2-3, with D possibly TRBD1 on 5 matching bases. Per germline, CDR1 SGHNT and CDR2 YENEEA. CDR3 length: 14 residues. V dropped 4 bases and J dropped 2 bases, with 10 bases sitting between them. The DNA of the CDR3 is TGTGCCAGCAGCTGGGGCCGAGCCACAGATACGCAGTATTTT. Protein product: CASSWGRATDTQYF.